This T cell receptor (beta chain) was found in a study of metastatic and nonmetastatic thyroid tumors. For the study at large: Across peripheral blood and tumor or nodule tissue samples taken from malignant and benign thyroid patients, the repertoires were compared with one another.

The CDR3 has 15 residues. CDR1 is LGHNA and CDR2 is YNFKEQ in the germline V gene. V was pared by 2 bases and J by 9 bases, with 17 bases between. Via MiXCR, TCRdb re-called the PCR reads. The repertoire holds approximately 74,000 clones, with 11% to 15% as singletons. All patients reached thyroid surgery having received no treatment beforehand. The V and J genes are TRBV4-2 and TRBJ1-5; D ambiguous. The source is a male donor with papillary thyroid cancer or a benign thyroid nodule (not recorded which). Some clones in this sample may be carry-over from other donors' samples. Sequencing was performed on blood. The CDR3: CASSQRTQQTRPQHF. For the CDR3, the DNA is TGTGCCAGCAGCCAACGGACCCAACAAACCAGGCCCCAGCATTTT.